This T cell receptor (beta chain) comes out of a study of blood T cells in healthy people across ages. The germline CDR1 and CDR2 sequences are SGHRS and YFSETQ. CDR3 length: 13 amino acids. Trimming at V came to 3 bases and at J to 13 bases, leaving 12 bases not matched to a gene. It was with a sample-barcoded 5' primer and a J-beta primer mix that a second PCR of roughly 7 to 12 cycles was run. TCRdb re-derived calls from the 5' RACE reads in MiXCR, one entry per CDR3 protein. The sample yields about 1.6 million distinct CDR3 sequences, approximately 32% seen once. This clonotype has just one count.

Sequenced material: blood. This sequence originates from a woman aged 25 to 45 in good health. The genes are TRBV5-1 and TRBJ2-5, with TRBD1 matching 7 bases. The CDR3 nucleotides read TGCGCCAGCAGCTGGGACAGTACTTACGAGCGGTACTTC. Its translation is CASSWDSTYERYF. The whole variable domain, filled in from reference TRBV5-1 and TRBJ2-5, reads KAGVTQTPRYLIKTRGQQVTLSCSPISGHRSVSWYQQTPGQGLQFLFEYFSETQRNKGNFPGRFSGRQFSNSRSEMNVSTLELGDSALYLCASSWDSTYERYFGPGTRLLVL.